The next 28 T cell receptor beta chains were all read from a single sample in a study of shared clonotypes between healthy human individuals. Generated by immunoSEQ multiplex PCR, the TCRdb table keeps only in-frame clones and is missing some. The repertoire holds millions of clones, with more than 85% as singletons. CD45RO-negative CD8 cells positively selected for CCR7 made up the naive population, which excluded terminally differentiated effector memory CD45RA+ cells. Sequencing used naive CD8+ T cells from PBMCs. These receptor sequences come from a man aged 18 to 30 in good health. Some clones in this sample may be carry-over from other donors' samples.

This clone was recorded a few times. DNA for the CDR3: TGTGCCAGCAGCTTAGGACCCACCGGGGAGCTGTTTTTT. Protein product: CASSLGPTGELFF. The genes are TRBV7-7 and TRBJ2-2; the D is unclear. The CDR3 has 13 amino acids. The V end was cut by 1 base, the J end by 4 bases, with 4 bases between. The germline V gene encodes CDR1 SSHAT and CDR2 FNYEAQ (reference sequence).

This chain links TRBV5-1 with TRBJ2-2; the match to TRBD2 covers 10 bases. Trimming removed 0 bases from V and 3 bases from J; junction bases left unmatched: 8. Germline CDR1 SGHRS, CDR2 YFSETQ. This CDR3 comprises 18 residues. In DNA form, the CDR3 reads TGCGCCAGCAGCTTGGATCCAGATAGCGGGGGGTACACCGGGGAGCTGTTTTTT. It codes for CASSLDPDSGGYTGELFF.

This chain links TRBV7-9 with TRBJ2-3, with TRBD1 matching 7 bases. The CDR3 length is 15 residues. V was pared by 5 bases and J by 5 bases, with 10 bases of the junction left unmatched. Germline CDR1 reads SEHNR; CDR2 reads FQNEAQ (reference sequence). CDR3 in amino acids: CASSPALQGRDTQYF. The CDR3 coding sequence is TGTGCCAGCAGCCCCGCGCTACAGGGGAGAGATACGCAGTATTTT.

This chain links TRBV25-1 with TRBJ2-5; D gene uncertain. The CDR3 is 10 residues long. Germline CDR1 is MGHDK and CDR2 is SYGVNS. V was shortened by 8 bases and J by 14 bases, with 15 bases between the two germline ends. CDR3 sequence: CASVPGLEYF. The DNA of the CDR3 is TGTGCCAGCGTCCCCGGGCTGGAATACTTC.

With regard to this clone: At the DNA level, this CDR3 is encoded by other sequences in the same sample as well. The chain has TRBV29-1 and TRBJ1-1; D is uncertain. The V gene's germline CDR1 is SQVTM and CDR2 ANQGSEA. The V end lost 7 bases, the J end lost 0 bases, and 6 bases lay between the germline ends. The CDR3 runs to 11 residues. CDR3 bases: TGCAGCGGAACATTGAACACTGAAGCTTTCTTT. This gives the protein CSGTLNTEAFF.

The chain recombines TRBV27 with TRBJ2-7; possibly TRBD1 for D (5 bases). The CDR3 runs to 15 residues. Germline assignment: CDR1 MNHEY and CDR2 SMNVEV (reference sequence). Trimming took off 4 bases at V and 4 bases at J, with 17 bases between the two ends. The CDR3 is CASSWGGQGLYEQYF. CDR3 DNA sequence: TGTGCCAGCAGTTGGGGTGGGCAGGGCCTATACGAGCAGTACTTC.

The CDR3 DNA sequence: TGTGCCAGCAGCTTAGTGAGGGGAGAAGAGACCCAGTACTTC. Translating it yields CASSLVRGEETQYF. This chain links TRBV11-1 with TRBJ2-5; D is tentatively TRBD1 or TRBD2 (5 bases each). The CDR3 has 14 amino acids. The V gene's germline CDR1 is SGHAT and CDR2 FQDESV (reference sequence). Trimming left V 1 base short and J 3 bases short, with 9 bases between.

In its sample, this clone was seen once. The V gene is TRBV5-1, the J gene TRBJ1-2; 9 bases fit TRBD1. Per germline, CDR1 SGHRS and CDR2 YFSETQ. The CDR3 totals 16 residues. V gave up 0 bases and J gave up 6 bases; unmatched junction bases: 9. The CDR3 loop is CASSLDLGQGSNGYTF. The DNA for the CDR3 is TGCGCCAGCAGCTTGGATCTGGGACAGGGCAGCAATGGCTACACCTTC.

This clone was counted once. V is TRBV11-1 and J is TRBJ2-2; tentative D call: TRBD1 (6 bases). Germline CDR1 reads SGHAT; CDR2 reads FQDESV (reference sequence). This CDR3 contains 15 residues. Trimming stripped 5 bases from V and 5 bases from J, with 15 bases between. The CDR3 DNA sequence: TGTGCCAGCAGCCCGCGTGCGACAGGTACCGGGGAGCTGTTTTTT. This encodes CASSPRATGTGELFF.

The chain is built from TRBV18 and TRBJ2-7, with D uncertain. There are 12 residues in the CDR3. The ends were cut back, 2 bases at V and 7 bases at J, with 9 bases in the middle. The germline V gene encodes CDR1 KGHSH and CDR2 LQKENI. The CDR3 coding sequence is TGTGCCAGCTCACCAGGGCCACGTGAGCAGTACTTC. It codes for CASSPGPREQYF. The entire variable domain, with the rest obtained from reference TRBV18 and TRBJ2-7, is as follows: NAGVMQNPRHLVRRRGQEARLRCSPMKGHSHVYWYRQLPEEGLKFMVYLQKENIIDESGMPKERFSAEFPKEGPSILRIQQVVRGDSAAYFCASSPGPREQYFGPGTRLTVT.

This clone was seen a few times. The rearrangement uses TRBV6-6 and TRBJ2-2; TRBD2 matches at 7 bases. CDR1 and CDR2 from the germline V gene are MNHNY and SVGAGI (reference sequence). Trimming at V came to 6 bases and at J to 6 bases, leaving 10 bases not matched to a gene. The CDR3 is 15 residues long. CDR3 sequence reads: CASSNRASGPGELFF. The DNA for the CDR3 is TGTGCCAGCAGCAATAGGGCTAGCGGTCCCGGGGAGCTGTTTTTT.

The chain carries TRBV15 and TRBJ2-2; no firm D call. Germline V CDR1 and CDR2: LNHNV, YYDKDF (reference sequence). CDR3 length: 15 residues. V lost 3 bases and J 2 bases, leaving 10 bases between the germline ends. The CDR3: CATSSRTANTGELFF. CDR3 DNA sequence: TGTGCCACCAGCAGCAGGACGGCTAACACCGGGGAGCTGTTTTTT.

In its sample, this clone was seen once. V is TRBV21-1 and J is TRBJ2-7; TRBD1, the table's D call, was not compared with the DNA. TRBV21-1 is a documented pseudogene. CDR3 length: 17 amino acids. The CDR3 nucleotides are TGTGCCAGCAGAGTACCGGGACAGATGATCAGCTCCTACGAGCAGTACTTC. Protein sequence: CASRVPGQMISSYEQYF.

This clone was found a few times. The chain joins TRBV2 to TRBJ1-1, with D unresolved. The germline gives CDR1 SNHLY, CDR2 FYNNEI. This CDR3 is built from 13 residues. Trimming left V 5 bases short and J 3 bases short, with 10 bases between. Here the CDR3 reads CASSFTWDTEAFF. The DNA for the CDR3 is TGTGCCAGCAGTTTTACGTGGGACACTGAAGCTTTCTTT.

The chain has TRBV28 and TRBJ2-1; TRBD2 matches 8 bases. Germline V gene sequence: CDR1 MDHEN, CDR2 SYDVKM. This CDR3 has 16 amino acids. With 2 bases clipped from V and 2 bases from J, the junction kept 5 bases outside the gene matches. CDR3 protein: CASSLVGREAYNEQFF. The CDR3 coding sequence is TGTGCCAGCAGTTTAGTAGGGCGGGAGGCCTACAATGAGCAGTTCTTC. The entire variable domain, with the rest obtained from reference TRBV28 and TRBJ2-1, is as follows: DVKVTQSSRYLVKRTGEKVFLECVQDMDHENMFWYRQDPGLGLRLIYFSYDVKMKEKGDIPEGYSVSREKKERFSLILESASTNQTSMYLCASSLVGREAYNEQFFGPGTRLTVL.

The CDR3 region is CASSLFGGRAGKNIQYF. The CDR3 coding sequence is TGTGCCAGCAGTTTATTTGGCGGGAGGGCCGGCAAAAACATTCAGTACTTC. The chain couples TRBV28 to TRBJ2-4, with 9 bases lining up with TRBD2. The V and J ends lost 1 base and 3 bases, in that order; junction bases with no gene match: 7. The CDR3 extends over 17 amino acids. Germline CDR1 and CDR2: MDHEN and SYDVKM.

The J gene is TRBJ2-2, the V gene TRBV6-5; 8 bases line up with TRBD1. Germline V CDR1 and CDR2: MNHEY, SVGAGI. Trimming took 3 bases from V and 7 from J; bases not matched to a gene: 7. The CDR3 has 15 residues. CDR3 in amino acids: CASSYIAGGFGELFF. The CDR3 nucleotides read TGTGCCAGCAGTTATATTGCAGGGGGCTTCGGGGAGCTGTTTTTT.

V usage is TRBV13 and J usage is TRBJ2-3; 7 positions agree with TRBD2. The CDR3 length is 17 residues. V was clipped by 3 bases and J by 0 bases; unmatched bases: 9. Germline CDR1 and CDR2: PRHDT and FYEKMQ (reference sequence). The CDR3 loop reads CASSFPGSGPSTDTQYF. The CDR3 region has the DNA TGTGCCAGCAGCTTTCCAGGTAGCGGGCCTAGCACAGATACGCAGTATTTT.

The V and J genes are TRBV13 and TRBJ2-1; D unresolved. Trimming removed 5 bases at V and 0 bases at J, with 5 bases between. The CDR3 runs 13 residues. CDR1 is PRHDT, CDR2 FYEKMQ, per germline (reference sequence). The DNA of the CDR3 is TGTGCCAGCAGCATTCGCTCCTACAATGAGCAGTTCTTC. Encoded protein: CASSIRSYNEQFF.

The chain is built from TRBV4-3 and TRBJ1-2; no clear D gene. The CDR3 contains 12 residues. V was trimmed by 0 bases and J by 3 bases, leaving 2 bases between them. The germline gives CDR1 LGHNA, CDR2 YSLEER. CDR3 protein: CASSQDDYGYTF. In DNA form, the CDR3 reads TGCGCCAGCAGCCAAGATGACTATGGCTACACCTTC.

The CDR3 loop reads CASSLVGTGKNTIYF. In DNA, the CDR3 is TGTGCCAGCAGTTTAGTCGGGACAGGGAAGAACACCATATATTTT. V is TRBV27 and J is TRBJ1-3, with 9 bases lining up with TRBD1. Trimming cost V 2 bases and J 7 bases; bases outside gene matches: 6. The CDR3 loop spans 15 amino acids. Germline V lookup: CDR1 MNHEY, CDR2 SMNVEV (reference sequence).

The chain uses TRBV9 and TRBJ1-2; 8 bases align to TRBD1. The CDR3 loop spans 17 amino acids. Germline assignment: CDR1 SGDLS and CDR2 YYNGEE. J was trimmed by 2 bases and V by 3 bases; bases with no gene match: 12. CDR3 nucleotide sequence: TGTGCCAGCAGCGGCTGGGCCGCTGACAGGGGAAACTATGGCTACACCTTC. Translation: CASSGWAADRGNYGYTF.

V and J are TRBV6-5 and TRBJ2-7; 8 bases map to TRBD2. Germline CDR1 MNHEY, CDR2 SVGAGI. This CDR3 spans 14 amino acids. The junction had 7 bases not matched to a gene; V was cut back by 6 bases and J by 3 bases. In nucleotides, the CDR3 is TGTGCCAGCAGGACGACTAGCGAGGACTACGAGCAGTACTTC. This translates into CASRTTSEDYEQYF.

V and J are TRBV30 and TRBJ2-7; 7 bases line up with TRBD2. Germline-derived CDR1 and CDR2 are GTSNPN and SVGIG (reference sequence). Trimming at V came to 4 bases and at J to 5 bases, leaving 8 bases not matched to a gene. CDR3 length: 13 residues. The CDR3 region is CAWNLLALDEQYF. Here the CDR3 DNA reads TGTGCCTGGAATCTACTAGCGCTCGACGAGCAGTACTTC. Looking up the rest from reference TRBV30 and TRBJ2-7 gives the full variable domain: SQTIHQWPATLVQPVGSPLSLECTVEGTSNPNLYWYRQAAGRGLQLLFYSVGIGQISSEVPQNLSASRPQDRQFILSSKKLLLSDSGFYLCAWNLLALDEQYFGPGTRLTVT.

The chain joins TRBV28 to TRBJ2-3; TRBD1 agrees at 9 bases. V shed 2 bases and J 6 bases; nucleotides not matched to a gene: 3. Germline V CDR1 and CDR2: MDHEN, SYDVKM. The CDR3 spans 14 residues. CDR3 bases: TGTGCCAGCAGTTTAGGGACAGGGTTCGATACGCAGTATTTT. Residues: CASSLGTGFDTQYF.

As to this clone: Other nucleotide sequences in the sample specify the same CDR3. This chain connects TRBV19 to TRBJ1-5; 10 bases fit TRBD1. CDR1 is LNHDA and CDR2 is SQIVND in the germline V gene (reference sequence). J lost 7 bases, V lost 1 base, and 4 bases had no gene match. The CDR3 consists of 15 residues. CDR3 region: CASSIVRDRGQPQHF. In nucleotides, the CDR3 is TGTGCCAGTAGTATAGTGAGGGACAGGGGCCAGCCCCAGCATTTT. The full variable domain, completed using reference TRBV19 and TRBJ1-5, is DGGITQSPKYLFRKEGQNVTLSCEQNLNHDAMYWYRQDPGQGLRLIYYSQIVNDFQKGDIAEGYSVSREKKESFPLTVTSAQKNPTAFYLCASSIVRDRGQPQHFGDGTRLSIL.

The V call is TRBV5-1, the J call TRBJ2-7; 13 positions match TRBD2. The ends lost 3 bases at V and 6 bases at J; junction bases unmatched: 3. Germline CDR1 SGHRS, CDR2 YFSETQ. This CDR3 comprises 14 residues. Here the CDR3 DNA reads TGCGCCAGCAGCTCGGGACTAGCGGGAACCGAGCAGTACTTC. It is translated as CASSSGLAGTEQYF.

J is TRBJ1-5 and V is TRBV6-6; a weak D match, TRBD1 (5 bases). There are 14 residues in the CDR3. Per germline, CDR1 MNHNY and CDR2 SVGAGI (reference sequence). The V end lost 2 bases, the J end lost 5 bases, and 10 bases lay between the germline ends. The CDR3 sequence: CASSYRGGYQPQHF. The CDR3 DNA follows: TGTGCCAGCAGTTACCGGGGGGGTTATCAGCCCCAGCATTTT.